This T cell receptor beta chain was found in a study of blood T cell repertoires in COVID-19. For the study at large: Sites in the United States, Italy and Spain provided acute and convalescent COVID-19 samples. Sample material is recorded as cDNA or gDNA derived from T cells, B-cell-depleted T cells, or PBMCs.

Original analysis: Using reference gene primer amplification, nucleated cell counts were estimated. Produced via immunoSEQ multiplex PCR; TCRdb's table is partial and in-frame only. The DNA gave D and trimming, while V, J and clone size come from that table. The table records 250,000 to 350,000 clones, approximately 90% of them present only once. V was pared by 2 bases and J by 4 bases, with 17 bases between. CDR3 length: 16 amino acids. Germline lookup yields CDR1 MDHEN and CDR2 SYDVKM. The clonotype was recovered from a man between 18 and 29 years old with active or convalescent COVID-19. The chain uses TRBV28 and TRBJ1-1; D remains ambiguous. Sequenced material: peripheral blood. CDR3 coding DNA: TGTGCCAGCAGTTTACGTCGACAACCCTTAGGCACTGAAGCTTTCTTT. This translates into CASSLRRQPLGTEAFF.